The 26 T cell receptor beta chains listed next were all sequenced from one sample in a study of T cell responses to AZD1222 COVID-19 vaccine. Libraries were prepared by immunoSEQ multiplex PCR; TCRdb keeps only in-frame clonotypes and omits some of them. The data hold about 170,000 clones, with approximately 90% observed a single time. The sequencing used peripheral blood, collected 28 days after the second dose of the MenACWY control vaccine. These receptors were collected from an adult who received the MenACWY meningococcal vaccine as a control.

The V gene is TRBV11-2, the J gene TRBJ2-7; a possible D gene is TRBD2 (6 bases). The CDR3 is 15 residues long. Germline V lookup: CDR1 SGHAT, CDR2 FQNNGV. Trimming cost V 4 bases and J 3 bases, with 16 bases left between them. This CDR3 is CASSSRRGLGYEQYF. As DNA, the CDR3 is TGTGCCAGCAGCTCGAGGAGGGGACTGGGCTACGAGCAGTACTTC.

This chain uses TRBV5-6 with TRBJ2-3; no definite D call. The germline V and J ends were trimmed by 2 bases and 4 bases, with 11 bases remaining between them. Germline CDR1 SGHDT, CDR2 YYEEEE. CDR3 length: 14 residues. The CDR3 sequence: CASSFVESSDTQYF. CDR3 in DNA: TGTGCCAGCAGCTTCGTAGAGTCGTCAGATACGCAGTATTTT.

The chain has TRBV28 and TRBJ2-2; weak D call: TRBD1 (5 bases). Germline V gene data show CDR1 as MDHEN and CDR2 as SYDVKM. V was clipped by 6 bases and J by 0 bases, with 11 bases between them. This CDR3 is 15 amino acids long. CDR3 sequence reads: CASSETVANTGELFF. DNA of the CDR3: TGTGCCAGCAGCGAGACAGTCGCGAACACCGGGGAGCTGTTTTTT.

This chain uses TRBV15 with TRBJ1-5; no definite D call. The CDR3 extends over 14 amino acids. V was shortened by 0 bases and J by 4 bases, with 7 bases between the two germline ends. Germline CDR1 is LNHNV and CDR2 is YYDKDF (reference sequence). In nucleotides, the CDR3 is TGTGCCACCAGCAGAGAATATGGAAATCAGCCCCAGCATTTT. As protein: CATSREYGNQPQHF. The full variable domain, in which reference TRBV15 and TRBJ1-5 provide the parts outside the CDR3, is DAMVIQNPRYQVTQFGKPVTLSCSQTLNHNVMYWYQQKSSQAPKLLFHYYDKDFNNEADTPDNFQSRRPNTSFCFLDIRSPGLGDTAMYLCATSREYGNQPQHFGDGTRLSIL.

The rearrangement joins TRBV25-1 to TRBJ1-1, with TRBD1 as a possible D gene (5 bases). Per germline, CDR1 MGHDK and CDR2 SYGVNS. The V and J ends lost 5 bases and 4 bases respectively, with 17 bases between them. The CDR3 is 15 amino acids. The CDR3 DNA follows: TGTGCCAGCAGTATGGCACCAGGGATTGTCACTGAAGCTTTCTTT. It yields the protein CASSMAPGIVTEAFF.

The genes are TRBV18 and TRBJ2-5; 8 nucleotides agree with TRBD1. The length of the CDR3 is 15 residues. CDR1 and CDR2 (germline): KGHSH, LQKENI. V dropped 6 bases and J dropped 4; count of bases not matched to a gene: 10. CDR3 DNA: TGTGCCAGCTCCCCCGGGACAGGTTTGGGAGAGACCCAGTACTTC. Residues: CASSPGTGLGETQYF.

The chain links TRBV10-3 to TRBJ1-5; D unclear. Germline loops: CDR1 ENHRY, CDR2 SYGVKD. V was shortened by 2 bases and J by 4 bases, with 3 bases between the two germline ends. CDR3 length: 12 residues. The CDR3 is CAISERNQPQHF. The CDR3 DNA reads as TGTGCCATCAGTGAGCGGAATCAGCCCCAGCATTTT.

As to this clone: Other DNA sequences within the sample encode an identical CDR3. The J gene is TRBJ1-2, the V gene TRBV3-1 (or the pseudogene TRBV3-2); weak D call: TRBD1 (6 bases). The V gene's germline CDR1 is LGHDT and CDR2 YNNKEL (reference sequence). The germline V and J ends were trimmed by 0 bases and 5 bases, with 10 bases remaining between them. CDR3 length: 14 residues. The CDR3 DNA sequence: TGTGCCAGCAGCCAAGAAGGAGGACAGTATGGCTACACCTTC. It specifies CASSQEGGQYGYTF.

The rearrangement joins TRBV11-3 to TRBJ2-1; 8 bases map to TRBD1. With V trimmed by 5 bases and J by 0 bases, 9 bases remained unmatched. Germline V gene data show CDR1 as SGHNT and CDR2 as YENEEA. This CDR3 spans 17 amino acids. This CDR3 reads CASSAGDRFSSYNEQFF. The DNA of the CDR3 is TGTGCCAGCAGCGCAGGGGACAGGTTTAGCTCCTACAATGAGCAGTTCTTC.

J is TRBJ1-6 and V is TRBV21-1; the D segment call TRBD1 is taken from the table without a DNA check. TRBV21-1 is recorded as a pseudogene. The CDR3 is made up of 18 amino acids. The CDR3 here is CASSKARHGTAQNSPLHF. CDR3 nucleotide sequence: TGTGCCAGCAGCAAAGCGCGACACGGGACAGCCCAGAATTCACCCCTCCACTTT.

The genes are TRBV20-1 and TRBJ2-5; D uncertain. V was cut by 6 bases and J by 3 bases, with 8 bases left in between. Germline values: CDR1 DFQATT, CDR2 SNEGSKA (reference sequence). The CDR3 totals 11 residues. The DNA for the CDR3 is TGCAGTGCCCAAAGGAAAGAGACCCAGTACTTC. Protein: CSAQRKETQYF.

The chain links TRBV27 to TRBJ2-7; 8 bases are shared with TRBD2. Germline V CDR1 and CDR2: MNHEY, SMNVEV (reference sequence). V lost 8 bases, J lost 4 bases, and 16 bases stayed unmatched. The CDR3 is 16 residues long. The CDR3, as DNA: TGTGCCAGCGTACTGAGGAAGGCGGGAGGAATGTACGAGCAGTACTTC. Translated: CASVLRKAGGMYEQYF.

The count of this clone is one. The gene calls are TRBV7-9 and TRBJ1-2; D is unclear. Germline CDR1 is SEHNR and CDR2 is FQNEAQ (reference sequence). The CDR3 is 13 residues long. Trimming stripped 1 base from V and 4 bases from J, with 7 bases between. The CDR3 region is CASSLEGLYGYTF. Here the CDR3 DNA reads TGTGCCAGCAGCTTAGAGGGTCTCTATGGCTACACCTTC.

This chain connects TRBV4-3 to TRBJ2-6; D remains ambiguous. The length of the CDR3 is 15 residues. Germline values: CDR1 LGHNA, CDR2 YSLEER. Trimming shortened V by 1 base and J by 4 bases, and 8 bases separated the two germline ends. The chain's CDR3 is CASSQVGSGANVLTF. The CDR3 nucleotides read TGCGCCAGCAGCCAAGTGGGGTCCGGGGCCAACGTCCTGACTTTC.

The J gene is TRBJ2-7, the V gene TRBV10-1; no reliable D call. CDR3 length equals 13 residues. CDR1 is WNHNN and CDR2 is SYGVQD in the germline V gene (reference sequence). Trimming shortened V by 4 bases and J by 1 base, and 8 bases separated the two germline ends. CDR3 DNA sequence: TGCGCCAGCAGTGGGACGCTTTCCTACGAGCAGTACTTC. Its protein product is CASSGTLSYEQYF.

The chain couples TRBV5-1 to TRBJ2-7; 10 bases line up with TRBD1. Germline CDR1 is SGHRS and CDR2 is YFSETQ. V was clipped by 0 bases and J by 4 bases; unmatched bases: 4. The CDR3 spans 15 residues. CDR3 sequence (DNA): TGCGCCAGCAGCTTGGAAGGGACAGGGGATTACGAGCAGTACTTC. It yields the protein CASSLEGTGDYEQYF. Drawing the rest from reference TRBV5-1 and TRBJ2-7, the complete variable domain is KAGVTQTPRYLIKTRGQQVTLSCSPISGHRSVSWYQQTPGQGLQFLFEYFSETQRNKGNFPGRFSGRQFSNSRSEMNVSTLELGDSALYLCASSLEGTGDYEQYFGPGTRLTVT.

The count of this clone is one. The V call is TRBV28, the J call TRBJ1-2; perhaps TRBD1 as D (6 bases). The germline V and J ends were trimmed by 7 bases and 8 bases, with 20 bases remaining between them. CDR3 size: 14 residues. The germline gives CDR1 MDHEN, CDR2 SYDVKM. The CDR3 bases are TGTGCCAGCAACCAGAGGGGGGTGGTTGGCGGCTACACCTTC. Translation: CASNQRGVVGGYTF.

This CDR3 is CASSLTGGTDTQYF. The DNA for the CDR3 is TGTGCCAGCAGCTTGACAGGGGGCACAGATACGCAGTATTTT. The rearrangement joins TRBV7-9 to TRBJ2-3, with 8 positions matching TRBD1. From germline, CDR1 is SEHNR and CDR2 FQNEAQ (reference sequence). The CDR3 runs 14 residues. V shed 3 bases and J 1 base; nucleotides not matched to a gene: 0.

The genes are TRBV14 and TRBJ2-7; unclear D gene. The V end was cut by 0 bases, the J end by 4 bases, with 13 bases between. The CDR3 has 15 amino acids. The V gene's germline CDR1 is SGHDN and CDR2 FVKESK. The CDR3 reads CASSQDGMALYEQYF. In DNA, the CDR3 is TGTGCCAGCAGCCAAGATGGCATGGCTTTGTACGAGCAGTACTTC. Variable domain in full (rest from reference TRBV14 and TRBJ2-7): EAGVTQFPSHSVIEKGQTVTLRCDPISGHDNLYWYRRVMGKEIKFLLHFVKESKQDESGMPNNRFLAERTGGTYSTLKVQPAELEDSGVYFCASSQDGMALYEQYFGPGTRLTVT.

The rearrangement uses TRBV5-1 and TRBJ1-4, with TRBD1 matching over 8 bases. With V trimmed by 3 bases and J by 7 bases, 5 bases remained unmatched. This CDR3 contains 14 residues. Germline V gives CDR1 SGHRS, CDR2 YFSETQ. CDR3 sequence (DNA): TGCGCCAGCAGCTGGGGGGACAGGAGTGAAAAACTGTTTTTT. Its translation is CASSWGDRSEKLFF.

This chain joins TRBV6-5 and TRBJ1-2; maybe TRBD1 (5 bases). The germline V gene encodes CDR1 MNHEY and CDR2 SVGAGI. V was shortened by 6 bases and J by 8 bases, with 19 bases between the two germline ends. The CDR3 is 14 residues long. DNA for the CDR3: TGTGCCAGCAGCGCCGGGACTCAACTATGGGGCTACACCTTC. This sequence encodes CASSAGTQLWGYTF.

This chain connects TRBV20-1 to TRBJ2-1; tentative D call: TRBD2 (7 bases). This CDR3 region has 14 residues. V lost 3 bases and J 2 bases, leaving 11 bases between the germline ends. From germline, CDR1 is DFQATT and CDR2 SNEGSKA (reference sequence). CDR3: CSASGGAAYNEQFF. The DNA for the CDR3 is TGCAGTGCTAGTGGGGGGGCTGCCTACAATGAGCAGTTCTTC.

The V gene is TRBV12-5, the J gene TRBJ2-7; 9 bases fit TRBD1. The J segment lost 4 bases and the V segment lost 2 bases, leaving 12 bases of the junction unmatched. The V gene's germline CDR1 is LGHNT and CDR2 FRNRAP. This CDR3 has 17 residues. CDR3 bases: TGTGCTAGTGGTTTGTTCCGTAGACAGGGGGGTCCTTACGAGCAGTACTTC. Its protein is CASGLFRRQGGPYEQYF.

J is TRBJ1-1 and V is TRBV27, with unresolved D. Germline values: CDR1 MNHEY, CDR2 SMNVEV (reference sequence). Between the trimmed V and J ends, which lost 5 bases and 0 bases, there was a span of 10 bases. This CDR3 contains 14 residues. CDR3 loop: CASSIRSVNTEAFF. CDR3 coding DNA: TGTGCCAGCAGTATAAGGTCCGTGAACACTGAAGCTTTCTTT.

This rearrangement joins TRBV5-4 to TRBJ2-7, with 9 bases that match TRBD2. With V trimmed by 0 bases and J by 1 base, 2 bases remained unmatched. CDR3 length: 15 residues. CDR1 SGHNT and CDR2 YYREEE come from the germline V gene (reference sequence). The CDR3 spells CASSLETSGSYEQYF. The DNA for the CDR3 is TGTGCCAGCAGCTTGGAGACTAGCGGTTCCTACGAGCAGTACTTC.

The V and J genes are TRBV19 and TRBJ1-6; TRBD1 is a possible D gene (5 bases). Germline V gene lookup returns CDR1 LNHDA and CDR2 SQIVND (reference sequence). V was shortened by 3 bases and J by 3 bases, with 12 bases between the two germline ends. This CDR3 comprises 16 residues. The CDR3 nucleotides read TGTGCCAGTAGTATGGGGCACGACAACTATAATTCACCCCTCCACTTT. This gives the protein CASSMGHDNYNSPLHF.